The present TCR beta chain was sequenced within a study of shared clonotypes between healthy human individuals. Study-level findings and limits: Naive subsets tended to show greater estimated richness than memory subsets.

A remark on this clone: The antigen is unknown.

Some 32,000 T cell genomes, or about 190 ng DNA, went into the sorted-subset replicate PCRs. The protocol was immunoSEQ multiplex PCR, while the TCRdb copy is restricted to in-frame clones and leaves out a portion. The table has about 2.4 million clones, approximately 92% seen once; the top ten hold over 0.12%. The origin of this receptor is a young man in good health. Source material: naive CD4+ T cells sorted from blood. Sample subset: CD45RA+ positively selected.

CDR3 sequence reads: CASSQGWADQETQYF. The CDR3 coding sequence is TGCGCCAGCAGCCAAGGTTGGGCGGATCAAGAGACCCAGTACTTC. V is TRBV4-1 and J is TRBJ2-5; D ambiguous. The germline V and J ends were trimmed by 1 base and 2 bases, with 11 bases remaining between them. CDR3 length: 15 amino acids. Germline V gives CDR1 MGHRA, CDR2 YSYEKL.